This T cell receptor beta chain was sequenced during a study of cytomegalovirus exposure and HLA in healthy donors (dated by TCRdb to the late 2010s). Broadly, across the study: An earlier analysis of roughly 500 of the donors reported approximately 260 Gb of sequence data and 90 million to 120 million unique TCR beta sequences obtained from 180 million or so T cells. Because of strong linkage in the cohort, 4 to 6 DR-DQ haplotypes were treated as single units for association and clustering. The study combined high-throughput TCR immunosequencing, statistical association of individual TCRs with disease status, and machine learning to predict cytomegalovirus infection status. The study aimed to test whether signatures of past pathogen exposure could be identified by cataloging public T cell receptors. Roughly 290 gigabases of sequencing data and around 90 million unique TCR sequences made up an early release that covered roughly 670 HLA-typed donors. An earlier analysis of around 580 of the donors used high-throughput TCR beta sequencing to judge whether each TCR beta V gene segment behaved as functional or pseudogenic. A later genetic analysis took genome-wide SNP genotypes for about three fifths of the roughly 700 donors and used that subset as a discovery cohort. In the later analysis, no new phenotypic data were used to find candidate immune exposures; instead, reliance was placed on TCR beta sequences and their occurrence across donors. Both class I and class II loci were covered by HLA typing, at four-digit resolution. Among the roughly 400 genotyped donors, approximately 81% belonged to the genetic ancestry cluster associated with self-reported Caucasian donors. Typing coverage varied by locus: about 620-630 donors for A, B, C, DRB1 and DQB1; approximately 500 for DQA1; approximately 570 for DPA1; 450 to 480 for DPB1. Every discovery cohort repertoire had been produced on one sequencing platform. In addition to the first cohort of approximately 670 subjects, a separate validation cohort of some 120 different subjects was used. To study patterns of TCR occurrence, a later analysis re-analyzed previously published TCR beta repertoires from 550 to 800 donors and added high-resolution HLA genotyping. Using immunosequencing, the study profiled T cell repertoires from 666 subjects and related those repertoires to cytomegalovirus serostatus. Across under 500 genotyped donors of the cohort, an average of approximately 220,000 unique TCR beta nucleotide sequences per donor were sequenced, and approximately 19% of those sequences were non-productive. Donor age, sex, ethnicity and CMV serostatus were compiled alongside the repertoire data.

Beyond this particular receptor, the publication reports: In an earlier analysis of 587 of the donors, most TCR beta V segments appeared in productive rearrangements about 87% or about 30% of the time, broadly matching IMGT annotations. The cohort was sequenced for TCR beta chains only, and without alpha or paired-chain data the features that could be detected were limited. A later genetic analysis reported fewer N-insertions in productive TCRs among donors in an Asian-associated ancestry cluster than the roughly 620-donor mean. The study gave a list of 150 to 200 TCR beta chains associated with cytomegalovirus. Specific HLA alleles were associated with roughly 16,000 TCR beta sequences at a false discovery rate of 0.05 in a later analysis. Most TCR sequences were seen in very few donors, while some public TCRs were found in many individuals. Because some donors lacked HLA typing at each locus, the association tests relied only on the typed subset. Presence/absence analyses assumed roughly uniform sequencing depth across donors, an assumption that may not hold. Correlated functional status among segregating V segments might be attributable to linkage disequilibrium, but an unknown experimental factor could not be ruled out. V-gene and J-gene trimming of TCR beta chains was associated with a missense DCLRE1C variant in a later genetic analysis, and the association was replicated in an independent cohort. Some IMGT-functional V segments, including TRBV6-2 and TRBV6-3, could not be told apart with the 87-base-pair reads, so those segments were excluded. In vitro tests confirmed that a few of the cytomegalovirus-associated TCR beta chains recognize cytomegalovirus antigens. A cluster of highly shared sequence variants was judged likely to be a technical artifact of the sequencing pipeline. A later analysis found that most CMV-associated TCR beta chains appeared HLA-restricted, with HLA associations seemingly driven largely by CMV exposure. According to a later analysis, parvovirus B19, influenza, CMV and Epstein-Barr virus appeared linked to several top co-occurrence clusters. A later analysis found that TCR association rates varied across HLA loci, with DRB1 alleles showing the most associated TCRs and HLA-C alleles the fewest. The classifier was reported to diagnose cytomegalovirus status with high specificity and sensitivity in both the original cohort and the validation cohort. A later analysis found that HLA-associated TCR beta chains were more clonally expanded and had lower generation probabilities than equally common non-associated chains. Strong co-occurrence of HLA alleles, especially DR and DQ, made assigning TCR associations to individual alleles difficult. CMV serostatus was the only immune exposure information available for the cohort. According to the authors, the approach could potentially be generalized to other disease states and immunological phenotypes. A further reported finding was that TCR beta sequences accurately predicted the HLA-A and HLA-B alleles for most subjects in the first cohort. The earlier analysis of approximately 590 of the donors excluded about 16 rarely observed V segments, including chromosome 9 orphons, because counts were too low.

With respect to this clone: Its binding antigen is unknown.

The library relied on the immunoSEQ multiplex PCR assay. For the multiplex PCR, a mixture combining 60 forward primers for TCR Vbeta segments and 13 reverse primers for TCR Jbeta segments was used. The CDR3 region of rearranged TCR beta genes was amplified from genomic DNA with a multiplex PCR assay. The amplified TCR beta libraries were sequenced on the Illumina HiSeq System as 87-base-pair reads. Per the original workflow: A later analysis tallied roughly 78 million unique TCR beta chains across the 550 to 850 repertoires, and roughly 11 million of those chains were shared by two or more donors. Raw reads were error-corrected and collapsed into unique sequences by a nearest-neighbor algorithm in which closely related sequences were merged to remove PCR and sequencing errors. V, D and J gene segments were assigned by aligning CDR3 sequences to IMGT reference sequences. For a sequence to be retained, a match of at least six nucleotides was required to both a V gene segment and a J gene segment. Rearrangements were called productive when the CDR3 lacked stop codons and stayed in frame with V and J; all others were non-productive. CDR3 was defined by IMGT convention, running from the second conserved V-encoded cysteine to the conserved J-encoded phenylalanine. Sequences without an unambiguous match to a single V gene segment were excluded from the earlier analysis of almost 600 of the donors. An earlier analysis of several hundred of the donors called V segments functional above 56.7% productive rearrangements and segregating when the between-donor standard deviation exceeded 5%. A statistical classification framework was built to diagnose cytomegalovirus status from the catalog of TCR beta chain sequences. A later analysis assigned V and J genes by comparing TCR nucleotide sequences with IMGT/GENE-DB human TR gene sequences. A later analysis assigned CDR3 sequences and most-parsimonious VDJ recombination scenarios with the TCRdist pipeline. In a later analysis, every TCR beta chain was defined by the combination of its CDR3 amino acid sequence and its V-gene family, and reads without a unique V-gene family were dropped. As a way to deal with suspected cross-contamination and a sequencing artifact, a later analysis dropped 450 to 600 nucleotide sequences that were highly shared and had low generation probability. In a later analysis, a clonal expansion index was calculated for each public chain from normalized within-repertoire ranks of inferred template counts. A later analysis computed generation probabilities with a VDJ recombination model fitted to out-of-frame rearrangements, and checked the results against IGoR. Hypergeometric tests were used in a later analysis to score TCR-TCR, TCR-HLA and TCR-CMV co-occurrence, with a repertoire-size bias correction applied to the TCR pairs. False discovery rates were estimated in a later analysis by permuting HLA or CMV assignments 20 times. In a later analysis, co-occurring TCRs were grouped with DBSCAN, and TCRdist sequence similarity was added when clustering was performed within HLA-allele-positive subsets. Co-occurrence clustering excluded repertoires with fewer than 30,000 or more than 120,000 public chains, plus five with anomalous nucleotide sharing. TCRdb mirrors the immuneACCESS table, restricted to in-frame sequences. Some clones are absent from its copies; in checked studies, under half trace to an unresolved V gene, and the reason for the others is unknown. V and J calls plus clone size are reproduced from that table; the DNA served to infer D and trimming. The sample's table lists a count of approximately 47,000 clones. The top ten clonotypes cover 17% of the sample.

The cohort consisted of approximately 690 healthy bone marrow donors. At the time of sampling, all cohort members were nominally healthy, though unrecorded immune exposures were likely present. The donor was CMV seronegative and was included in the group of 352 seronegative cohort members. A peripheral blood sample was collected from each donor, and TCR beta sequencing was performed on peripheral blood mononuclear cells. The Qiagen DNeasy Blood Extraction Kit was used to extract genomic DNA from the blood cell samples. The CDR3 numbers 16 residues from cysteine through phenylalanine. The CDR3 DNA has 48 bases and is translated from base 1. CDR1 and CDR2 (GTSNPN, SVGIG) derive from the germline V gene (reference sequence). V is shortened by 0 bases, J by 5 bases, and the region joining them spans 16 bases.

The chain employs TRBV30 and TRBJ2-2; TRBD2 is possibly the D segment (5 matching bases). This sequence originates from a male donor in good health and CMV-seronegative. The sample taken for sequencing was PBMCs. The nucleotide sequence is given as TGTGCCTGGAGTGTAGAGGGCTCGCCGGGGACCGGGGAGCTGTTTTTT. It codes for CAWSVEGSPGTGELFF. The CDR3 plus the reference TRBV30 and TRBJ2-2 genes for the other parts give the full variable domain: SQTIHQWPATLVQPVGSPLSLECTVEGTSNPNLYWYRQAAGRGLQLLFYSVGIGQISSEVPQNLSASRPQDRQFILSSKKLLLSDSGFYLCAWSVEGSPGTGELFFGEGSRLTVL.